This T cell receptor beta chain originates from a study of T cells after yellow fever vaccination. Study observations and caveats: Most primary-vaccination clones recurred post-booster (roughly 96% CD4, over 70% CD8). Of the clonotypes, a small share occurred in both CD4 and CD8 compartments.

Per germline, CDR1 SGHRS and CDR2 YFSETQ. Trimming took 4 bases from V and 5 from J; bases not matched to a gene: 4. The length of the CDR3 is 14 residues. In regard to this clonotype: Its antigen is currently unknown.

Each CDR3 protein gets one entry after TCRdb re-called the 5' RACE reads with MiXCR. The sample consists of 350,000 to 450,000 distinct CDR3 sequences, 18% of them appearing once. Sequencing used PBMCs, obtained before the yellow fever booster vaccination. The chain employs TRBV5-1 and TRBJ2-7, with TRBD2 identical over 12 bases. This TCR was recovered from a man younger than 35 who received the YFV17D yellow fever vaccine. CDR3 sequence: CASSKWTSGDEQYF. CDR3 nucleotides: TGCGCCAGCAGCAAGTGGACTAGCGGGGACGAGCAGTACTTC.